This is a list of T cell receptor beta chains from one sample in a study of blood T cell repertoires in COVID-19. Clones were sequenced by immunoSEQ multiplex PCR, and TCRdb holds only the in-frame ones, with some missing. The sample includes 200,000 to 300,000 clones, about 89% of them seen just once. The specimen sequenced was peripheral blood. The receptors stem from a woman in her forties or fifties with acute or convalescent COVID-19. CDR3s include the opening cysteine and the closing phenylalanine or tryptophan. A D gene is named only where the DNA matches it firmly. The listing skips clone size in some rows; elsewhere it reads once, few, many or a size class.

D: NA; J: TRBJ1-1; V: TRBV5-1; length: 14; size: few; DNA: TGCGCCAGCACCCAAGACGGGAAGGACACTGAAGCTTTCTTT; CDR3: CASTQDGKDTEAFF
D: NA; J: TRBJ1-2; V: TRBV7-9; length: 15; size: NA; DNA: TGTGCCAGCAGCTTAGAGTGGGAGGGTCCGAGTGGCTACACCTTC; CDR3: CASSLEWEGPSGYTF
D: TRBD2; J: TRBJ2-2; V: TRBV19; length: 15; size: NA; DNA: TGTGCCAGTAGTATAACCTCGGGGGGCACCGGGGAGCTGTTTTTT; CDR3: CASSITSGGTGELFF
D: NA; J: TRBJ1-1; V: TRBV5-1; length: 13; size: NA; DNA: TGCGCCAGCAGCTTGGACCAGGGGACTGAAGCTTTCTTT; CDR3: CASSLDQGTEAFF
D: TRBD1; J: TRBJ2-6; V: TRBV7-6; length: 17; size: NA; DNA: TGTGCCAGTAGCTCGGGACAGGGCAGCTCTGGGGCCAACGTCCTGACTTTC; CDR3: CASSSGQGSSGANVLTF
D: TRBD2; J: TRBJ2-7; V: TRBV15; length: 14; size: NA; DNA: TGTGCCACCAGCCTAGCGGGAGGGACCTACGAGCAGTACTTC; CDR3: CATSLAGGTYEQYF
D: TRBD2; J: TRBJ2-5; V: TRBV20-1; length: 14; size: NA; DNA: TGCAGTGCTAGTCAGGCGGGAGGGCGGGAGACCCAGTACTTC; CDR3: CSASQAGGRETQYF
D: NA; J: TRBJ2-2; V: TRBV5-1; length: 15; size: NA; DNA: TGCGCCAGCAGCTTGACCCCAGAACGAACCGGGGAGCTGTTTTTT; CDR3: CASSLTPERTGELFF
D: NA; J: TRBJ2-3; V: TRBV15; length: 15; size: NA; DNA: TGTGCCACCAGCGGAGGAGGGGGAACCCCAGATACGCAGTATTTT; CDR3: CATSGGGGTPDTQYF
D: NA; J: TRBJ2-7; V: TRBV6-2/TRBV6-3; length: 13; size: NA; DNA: TGTGCCAGCAGTTCGGGCAGGGCAGGAGAGCAGTACTTC; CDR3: CASSSGRAGEQYF
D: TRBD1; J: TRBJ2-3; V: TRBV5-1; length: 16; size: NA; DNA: TGCGCCAGCAGCTTGGCCCCGGGACAGGGGACAGATACGCAGTATTTT; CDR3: CASSLAPGQGTDTQYF
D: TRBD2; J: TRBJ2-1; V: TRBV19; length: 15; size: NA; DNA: TGTGCCAGTAGTAGTAGCGGGAGGAAGGACAATGAGCAGTTCTTC; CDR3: CASSSSGRKDNEQFF
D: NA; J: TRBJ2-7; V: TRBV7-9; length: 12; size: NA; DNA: TGTGCCAGCAGCTTAGGGGCAGCCAGGGAGTACTTC; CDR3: CASSLGAAREYF
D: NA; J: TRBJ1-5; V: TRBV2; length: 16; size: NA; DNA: TGTGCCAGCAGTGCCCAGGGCCTGCTTAGCAATCAGCCCCAGCATTTT; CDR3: CASSAQGLLSNQPQHF
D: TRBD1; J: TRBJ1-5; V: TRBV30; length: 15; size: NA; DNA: TGTGCCTGGATTGCGGGACAGGGGGGTAATCAGCCCCAGCATTTT; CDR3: CAWIAGQGGNQPQHF
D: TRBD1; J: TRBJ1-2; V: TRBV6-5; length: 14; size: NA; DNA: TGTGCCAGCACGGGACAGCTTTTAGTCTATGGCTACACCTTC; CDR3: CASTGQLLVYGYTF
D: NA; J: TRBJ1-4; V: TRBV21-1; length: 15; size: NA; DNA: TGTGCCAGCAGCAAATCGAGAGGGACTAATGAAAAACTGTTTTTT; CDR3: CASSKSRGTNEKLFF
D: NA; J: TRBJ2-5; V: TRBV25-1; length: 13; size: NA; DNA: TGTGCCAGCAGTTTCTCCTCGGTGCAGACCCAGTACTTC; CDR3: CASSFSSVQTQYF
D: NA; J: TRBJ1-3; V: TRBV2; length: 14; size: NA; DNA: TGTGCCAGCAGTGCTAGACAGGCCGGGGACACCATATATTTT; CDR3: CASSARQAGDTIYF
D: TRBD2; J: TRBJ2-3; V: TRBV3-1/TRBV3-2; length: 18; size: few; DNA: TGTGCCAGCAGCCAAGGAGCCCTAGCGGGAGGGGTTACAGATACGCAGTATTTT; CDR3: CASSQGALAGGVTDTQYF